The rows below give T cell receptor beta chains drawn from one sample of a study of tumor and adjacent non-tumor tissue in lung cancer. TCRdb used MiXCR to reprocess the multiplex PCR reads, holding one entry per CDR3 protein. Of 110,000 or so distinct CDR3 sequences in the sample, more than 70% are singletons; the top ten hold roughly 35%. Sequencing was carried out using lung tumor tissue. All receptors derive from an older woman with non-small cell lung cancer. The CDR3 runs from the conserved cysteine through the conserved F or W. A D gene is named only where the DNA matches it firmly. Size is omitted from some rows. Given values are once, few, many or a class for expanded clones.

clone_size,d_call,v_call,j_call,cdr3_nt,cdr3_aa
many,.,TRBV20-1,TRBJ1-4,TGCAGTGCCTCAGAGTCTGCGCCAAATGAAAAACTGTTTTTT,CSASESAPNEKLFF
.,TRBD1,TRBV29-1,TRBJ2-3,TGCAGCGTTGGACAGGGGGGTGATACGCTGTATTTT,CSVGQGGDTLYF
.,.,TRBV4-3,TRBJ2-5,TGCACCAACAGCCGACACCGGGACTCACATGAGACCCAGTACTTC,CTNSRHRDSHETQYF
.,TRBD1,TRBV11-2,TRBJ2-1,TGTGCCAGCAGCGTACGGACCGGGACAGGGAACAATGAGCAACTCTTC,CASSVRTGTGNNEQLF
.,TRBD1,TRBV19,TRBJ1-5,TGTGCCAGTAGTCGCACCAGCCCCGGGACAGGCAATCAGCCCCAGCGTTTT,CASSRTSPGTGNQPQRF
.,.,TRBV11-2,TRBJ2-7,TGTGCCACCAGCTACGGGGCTAGCAGGAGCTACGAGCAGTACTTC,CATSYGASRSYEQYF
.,.,TRBV5-6,TRBJ2-5,TGTGCCAGCGGCAGCAGGGTGGCGGAGACCCAGTACTTC,CASGSRVAETQYF
.,.,TRBV11-1,TRBJ2-1,TGTGCCAGCAGCTCTCCTGCCGGAAACTTAGACAATGGGCAGTTCTTC,CASSSPAGNLDNGQFF
.,.,TRBV20-1,TRBJ2-2,TGCAGTGCTACTGGACAGATCGGGGAGCTGTTCTTT,CSATGQIGELFF
.,TRBD2,TRBV11-2,TRBJ2-7,TGTGTCAGCAGCTACGGGACTAGGGGGGGGTACAAGCAGTACTTC,CVSSYGTRGGYKQYF
.,TRBD2,TRBV11-3,TRBJ2-1,TGCGCCAGCAGCTTAGAGTTGACTAGCGATTTCAATGAACAGTTCTTC,CASSLELTSDFNEQFF
.,TRBD1,TRBV12-3/TRBV12-4,TRBJ2-7,TGTGTCAGCAGACAGGGGGCCTACGAGCAGTATTTC,CVSRQGAYEQYF
.,.,TRBV6-2/TRBV6-3,TRBJ2-1,TGTGCCAGCAGTTCAATTGAAAACAATGGGCAGTTCTTC,CASSSIENNGQFF
few,.,TRBV11-2,TRBJ2-7,TGTGCCAGCCGCGCGGATCGCTACGAGCAGTACTTC,CASRADRYEQYF
.,.,TRBV4-2,TRBJ1-5,TGTGCCAGCAGCGATGAGGGAAGCAATCAGCCCCAGCATTTT,CASSDEGSNQPQHF
.,.,TRBV6-5,TRBJ1-1,TGTGCCAGCAGCAGGCTGGGACGGGACACTGAAGCTTTCTTT,CASSRLGRDTEAFF
.,.,TRBV20-1,TRBJ2-1,TGCAGTGCTTACCGTCAAAGGACCCTCAATGAGCAGTTCTTC,CSAYRQRTLNEQFF
.,.,TRBV5-4,TRBJ1-1,TGTGACAGCAGTCGAGGGGATTCAGGGGCGAGGACTGAAGTTTTCTTT,CDSSRGDSGARTEVFF
.,.,TRBV6-5,TRBJ2-5,TGTGCCAGCAGTTACTCAGGGCGGAGGGGAGAGATACAGTACTTC,CASSYSGRRGEIQYF
.,.,TRBV11-2,TRBJ2-1,TGTGCCAGCAACACCCTCTTAGGGGGGGGACACTACAATGAGCAGTTCTTC,CASNTLLGGGHYNEQFF
.,TRBD2,TRBV11-3,TRBJ2-1,TGTGCCATGAGCTCAGAGTTGACTAGCGGGAGTCACAATGAGCAGTTCTTC,CAMSSELTSGSHNEQFF
.,TRBD2,TRBV4-1,TRBJ2-4,TGCACCAGCAGCCAGAACCTCGGGGGGGACGTAAACATTCAGTACTTC,CTSSQNLGGDVNIQYF
few,TRBD1,TRBV14,TRBJ1-2,TGTGCCAGCAGCCAAGATAGGGGGCAGCGCTCTGGCTACACCTTC,CASSQDRGQRSGYTF
.,.,TRBV5-4,TRBJ2-5,TGTGCCAGCAGCCGGGGACAAGGGGTGGCTCTTTCGGAGACCCAGTACTTC,CASSRGQGVALSETQYF
.,TRBD1,TRBV6-2/TRBV6-3,TRBJ1-6,TGTGCCAGCAGTTACCCGACAGGGGTCGGTTCACCCCTCCACTTT,CASSYPTGVGSPLHF
few,TRBD1,TRBV12-3/TRBV12-4,TRBJ2-1,TGTGCCAGCACCCACAGGGGTATCGACAATGAGCAGTTCTTC,CASTHRGIDNEQFF
.,.,TRBV11-2,TRBJ2-7,TGTGCCAGCAGTTGGGACTGCGGAGGATATGAGCAGCACTTC,CASSWDCGGYEQHF
many,TRBD1,TRBV6-2/TRBV6-3,TRBJ1-2,TGTGCCAGCAGTGGACAGGTACTCGGCTACACCTTC,CASSGQVLGYTF
.,.,TRBV11-2,TRBJ1-3,TGTGCCAGCAGCATATCCTCCGCCCGCTTGTACACCATATATTTT,CASSISSARLYTIYF
many,.,TRBV20-1,TRBJ2-1,TGCAGTGCTAGAGGAGCCGGGGTTAATGAGCAGTTCTTC,CSARGAGVNEQFF
.,.,TRBV6-2/TRBV6-3,TRBJ2-1,TGTGCCAGCAGTTGGACGGAGGCAAGAACTAGTGAGCAGCTCTTC,CASSWTEARTSEQLF
.,TRBD2,TRBV6-2/TRBV6-3,TRBJ2-5,TGTACCAGCAGACTAACGGGACTAGCGATAATCCAGTATTTC,CTSRLTGLAIIQYF
.,.,TRBV11-1,TRBJ2-2,TGTGCGAGCAGCCCGCGACTAGTGGGAGAATCCAGCGGGGAGCTGTTTTTT,CASSPRLVGESSGELFF
.,TRBD2,TRBV10-1,TRBJ2-3,TGCGCCAGCAGTGACACCGCTAGCGGGAGGAGTGGGGACACGCAGTATTTT,CASSDTASGRSGDTQYF
.,.,TRBV6-4,TRBJ2-2,TGTGCCAGCAGTCCCCAGCTAGAGAACACCCGGGAACTGTTTTTT,CASSPQLENTRELFF
.,TRBD2,TRBV7-8,TRBJ2-1,TGTGCCAGCATATTAATTTGGCCTAGCGGGGGTAGTGAGCAGTTCTTC,CASILIWPSGGSEQFF